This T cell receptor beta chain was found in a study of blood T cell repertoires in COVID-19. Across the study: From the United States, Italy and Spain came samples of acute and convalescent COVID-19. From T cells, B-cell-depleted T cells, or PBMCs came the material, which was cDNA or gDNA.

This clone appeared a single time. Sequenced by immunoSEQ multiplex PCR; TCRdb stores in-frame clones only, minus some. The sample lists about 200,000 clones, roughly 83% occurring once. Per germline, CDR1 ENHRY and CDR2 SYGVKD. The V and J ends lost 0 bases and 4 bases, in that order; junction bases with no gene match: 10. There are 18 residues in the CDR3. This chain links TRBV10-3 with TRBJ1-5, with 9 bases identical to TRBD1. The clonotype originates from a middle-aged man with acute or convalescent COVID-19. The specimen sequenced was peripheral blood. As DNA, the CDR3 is TGTGCCATCAGTGAGTCCAGACCGGGACAGGGCCCAAATCAGCCCCAGCATTTT. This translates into CAISESRPGQGPNQPQHF.